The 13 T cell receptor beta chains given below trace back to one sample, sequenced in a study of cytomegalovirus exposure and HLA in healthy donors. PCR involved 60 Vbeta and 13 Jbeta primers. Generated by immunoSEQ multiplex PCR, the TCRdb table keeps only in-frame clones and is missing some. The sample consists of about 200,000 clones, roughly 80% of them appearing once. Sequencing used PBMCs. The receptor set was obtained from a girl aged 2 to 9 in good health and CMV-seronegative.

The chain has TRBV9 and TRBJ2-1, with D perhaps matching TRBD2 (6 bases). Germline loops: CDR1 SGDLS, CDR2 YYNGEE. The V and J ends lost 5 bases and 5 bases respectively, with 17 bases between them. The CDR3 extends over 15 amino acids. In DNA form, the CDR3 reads TGTGCCAGCAGTGGAGTCGGGGGTCCTAACAATGAGCAGTTCTTC. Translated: CASSGVGGPNNEQFF.

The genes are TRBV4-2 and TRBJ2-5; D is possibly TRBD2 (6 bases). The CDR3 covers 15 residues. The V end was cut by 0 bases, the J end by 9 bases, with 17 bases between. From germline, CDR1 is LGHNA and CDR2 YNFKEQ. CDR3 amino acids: CASSQEWLAREAQYF. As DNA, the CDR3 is TGTGCCAGCAGCCAAGAATGGCTGGCTAGGGAGGCCCAGTACTTC.

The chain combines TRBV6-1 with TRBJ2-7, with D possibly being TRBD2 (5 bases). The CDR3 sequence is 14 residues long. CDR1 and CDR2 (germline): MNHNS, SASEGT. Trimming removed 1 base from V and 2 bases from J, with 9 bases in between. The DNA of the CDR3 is TGTGCCAGCAGTGAAGTGGACGGGACCTACGAGCAGTACTTC. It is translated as CASSEVDGTYEQYF.

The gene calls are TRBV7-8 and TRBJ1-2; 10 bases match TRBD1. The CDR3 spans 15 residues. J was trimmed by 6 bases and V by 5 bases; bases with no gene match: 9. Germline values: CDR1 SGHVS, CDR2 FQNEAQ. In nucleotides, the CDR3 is TGTGCCAGCAGCGCTAATGCAGGGACAGGGGATGGCTACACCTTC. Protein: CASSANAGTGDGYTF.

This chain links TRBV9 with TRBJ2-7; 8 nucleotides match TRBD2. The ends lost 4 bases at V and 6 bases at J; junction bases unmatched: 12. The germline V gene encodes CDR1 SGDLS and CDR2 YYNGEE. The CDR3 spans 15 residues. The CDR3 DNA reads TGTGCCAGCAGCCCCAGCGGGAGAGGCGGGGTCGAGCAGTACTTC. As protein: CASSPSGRGGVEQYF.

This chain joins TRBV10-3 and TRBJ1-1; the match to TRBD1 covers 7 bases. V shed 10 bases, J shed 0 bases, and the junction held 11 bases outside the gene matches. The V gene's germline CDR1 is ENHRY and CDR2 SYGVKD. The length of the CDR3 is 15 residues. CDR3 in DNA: TGTGCCAGCCAGGGACAGAAGATTATGAACACTGAAGCTTTCTTT. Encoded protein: CASQGQKIMNTEAFF.

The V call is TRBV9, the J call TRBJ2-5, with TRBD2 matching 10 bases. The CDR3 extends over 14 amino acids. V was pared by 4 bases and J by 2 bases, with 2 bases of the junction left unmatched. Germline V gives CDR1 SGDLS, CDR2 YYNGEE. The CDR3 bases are TGTGCCAGCAGCTTAGCGGGAGGACAAGAGACCCAGTACTTC. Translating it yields CASSLAGGQETQYF. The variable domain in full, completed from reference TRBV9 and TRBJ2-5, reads DSGVTQTPKHLITATGQRVTLRCSPRSGDLSVYWYQQSLDQGLQFLIQYYNGEERAKGNILERFSAQQFPDLHSELNLSSLELGDSALYFCASSLAGGQETQYFGPGTRLLVL.

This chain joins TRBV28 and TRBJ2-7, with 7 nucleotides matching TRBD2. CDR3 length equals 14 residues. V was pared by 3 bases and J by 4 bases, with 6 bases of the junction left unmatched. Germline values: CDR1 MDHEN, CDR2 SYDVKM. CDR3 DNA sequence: TGTGCCAGCAGTTTCTCTAGCGGAGTTTACGAGCAGTACTTC. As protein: CASSFSSGVYEQYF.

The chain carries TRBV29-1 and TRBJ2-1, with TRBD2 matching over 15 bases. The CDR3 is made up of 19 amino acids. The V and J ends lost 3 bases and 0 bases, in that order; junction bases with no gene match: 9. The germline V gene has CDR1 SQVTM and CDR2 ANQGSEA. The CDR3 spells CSVEGLAGGISSSYNEQFF. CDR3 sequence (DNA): TGCAGCGTTGAGGGACTAGCGGGGGGAATTTCGAGCTCCTACAATGAGCAGTTCTTC.

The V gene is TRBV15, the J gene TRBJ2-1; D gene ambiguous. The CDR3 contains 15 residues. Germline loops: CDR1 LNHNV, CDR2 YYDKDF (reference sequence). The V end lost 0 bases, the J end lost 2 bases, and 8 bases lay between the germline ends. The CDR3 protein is CATSREYTAYNEQFF. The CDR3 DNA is TGTGCCACCAGCAGAGAATATACAGCCTACAATGAGCAGTTCTTC.

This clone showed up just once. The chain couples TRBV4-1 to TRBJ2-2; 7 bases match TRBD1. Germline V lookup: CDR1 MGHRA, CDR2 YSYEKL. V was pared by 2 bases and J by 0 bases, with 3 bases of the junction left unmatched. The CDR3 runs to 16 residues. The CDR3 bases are TGCGCCAGCAGCCAAAGGGACAGAGCGAACACCGGGGAGCTGTTTTTT. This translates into CASSQRDRANTGELFF.

In nucleotides, the CDR3 is TGTGCCAGCAGCTTGGGGGGAATACTAGCCAAAAACATTCAGTACTTC. It translates to CASSLGGILAKNIQYF. This chain connects TRBV7-9 to TRBJ2-4; D may be TRBD2 (6 bases). CDR3 length: 16 residues. In germline, CDR1 is SEHNR, CDR2 FQNEAQ (reference sequence). Trimming removed 3 bases from V and 0 bases from J, with 12 bases in between.

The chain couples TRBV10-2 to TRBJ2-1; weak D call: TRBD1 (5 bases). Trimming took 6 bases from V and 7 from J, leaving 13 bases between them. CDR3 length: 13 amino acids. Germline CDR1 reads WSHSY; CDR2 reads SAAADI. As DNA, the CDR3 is TGCGCCAGCAGATCATACAGGAATAATGAGCAGTTCTTC. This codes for CASRSYRNNEQFF.